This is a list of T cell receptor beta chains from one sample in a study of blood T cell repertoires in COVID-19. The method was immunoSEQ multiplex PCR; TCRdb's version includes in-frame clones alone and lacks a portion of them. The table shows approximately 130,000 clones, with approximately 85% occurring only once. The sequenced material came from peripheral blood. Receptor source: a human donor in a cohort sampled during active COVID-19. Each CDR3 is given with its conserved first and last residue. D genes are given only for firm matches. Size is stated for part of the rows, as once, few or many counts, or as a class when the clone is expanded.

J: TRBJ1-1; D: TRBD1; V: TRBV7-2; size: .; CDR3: CASSLLQGVTEAFF; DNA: TGTGCCAGCAGCCTATTACAGGGGGTCACTGAAGCTTTCTTT
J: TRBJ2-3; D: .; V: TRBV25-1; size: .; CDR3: CASSGHQGIADTQYF; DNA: TGTGCCAGCAGTGGACACCAGGGGATAGCAGATACGCAGTATTTT
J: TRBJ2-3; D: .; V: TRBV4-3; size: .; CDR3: CASSQEGTRLADTQYF; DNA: TGCGCCAGCAGCCAAGAGGGTACTAGACTGGCAGATACGCAGTATTTT
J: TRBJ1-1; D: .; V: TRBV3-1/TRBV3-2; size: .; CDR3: CASSQFESMNTEAFF; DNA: TGTGCCAGCAGCCAGTTCGAAAGCATGAACACTGAAGCTTTCTTT
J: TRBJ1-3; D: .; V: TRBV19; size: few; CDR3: CATALDGASGNTIYF; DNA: TGTGCCACCGCGCTAGACGGCGCTTCTGGAAACACCATATATTTT
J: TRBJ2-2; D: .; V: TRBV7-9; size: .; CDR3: CASSFRLSNTGELFF; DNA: TGTGCCAGCAGCTTCAGACTATCGAACACCGGGGAGCTGTTTTTT
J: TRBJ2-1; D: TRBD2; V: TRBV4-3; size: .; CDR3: CASSQGAGLGINEQFF; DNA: TGCGCCAGCAGCCAAGGCGCGGGACTAGGGATAAATGAGCAGTTCTTC
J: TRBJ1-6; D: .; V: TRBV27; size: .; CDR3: CASSLGSSYNSPLHF; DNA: TGTGCCAGCAGTTTAGGGAGCTCCTATAATTCACCCCTCCACTTT
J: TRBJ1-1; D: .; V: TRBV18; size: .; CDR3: CASSAGVTEAFF; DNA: TGTGCCAGCTCAGCAGGGGTCACTGAAGCTTTCTTT
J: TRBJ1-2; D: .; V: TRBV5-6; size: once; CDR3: CASSQVTGTYNYGYTF; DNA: TGTGCCAGCAGCCAAGTTACAGGGACGTATAACTATGGCTACACCTTC
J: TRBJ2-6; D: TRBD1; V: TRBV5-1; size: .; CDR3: CASETGGSGANVLTF; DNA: TGCGCCAGTGAGACAGGGGGATCGGGGGCCAACGTCCTGACTTTC
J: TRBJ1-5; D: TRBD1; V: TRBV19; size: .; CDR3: CASSTGTGNQPQHF; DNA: TGTGCCAGTAGCACCGGGACAGGGAATCAGCCCCAGCATTTT
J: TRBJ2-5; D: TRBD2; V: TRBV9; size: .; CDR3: CASRPSGGETQYF; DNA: TGTGCCAGCAGACCCTCGGGGGGGGAGACCCAGTACTTC
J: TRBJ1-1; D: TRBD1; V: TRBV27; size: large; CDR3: CASSDRGVNTEAFF; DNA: TGTGCCAGCAGCGACAGGGGGGTGAACACTGAAGCTTTCTTT
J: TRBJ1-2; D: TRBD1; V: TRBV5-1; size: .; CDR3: CASSQQGAGGYTF; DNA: TGCGCCAGCAGTCAACAGGGGGCAGGTGGCTACACCTTC
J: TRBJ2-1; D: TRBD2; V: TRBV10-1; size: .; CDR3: CASSGTGTSGMDEQFF; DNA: TGCGCCAGCAGTGGAACCGGGACTAGCGGGATGGATGAGCAGTTCTTC
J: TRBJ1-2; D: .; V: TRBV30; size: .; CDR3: CAWQIALVNYGYTF; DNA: TGTGCCTGGCAGATCGCCTTGGTTAACTATGGCTACACCTTC
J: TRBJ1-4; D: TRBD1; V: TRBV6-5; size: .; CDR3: CASGGRDRGNEKLFF; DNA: TGTGCCAGCGGAGGGAGGGACAGGGGAAATGAAAAACTGTTTTTT
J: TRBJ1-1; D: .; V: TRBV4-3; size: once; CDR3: CASSQDLGAYSTEAFF; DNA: TGCGCCAGCAGCCAAGACTTAGGGGCATATAGCACTGAAGCTTTCTTT
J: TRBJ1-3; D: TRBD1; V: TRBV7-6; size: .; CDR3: CASSLVVGQGAGNTIYF; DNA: TGTGCCAGCAGCTTAGTGGTGGGACAGGGAGCTGGAAACACCATATATTTT
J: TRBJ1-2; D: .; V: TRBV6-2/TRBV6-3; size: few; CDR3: CASSYSQGIEGYTF; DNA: TGTGCCAGCAGTTACTCCCAGGGAATCGAGGGCTACACCTTC
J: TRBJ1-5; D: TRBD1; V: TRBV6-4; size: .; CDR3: CASTSSDLTGGGNQPQHF; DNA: TGTGCCAGCACCTCATCGGACCTTACAGGGGGCGGCAATCAGCCCCAGCATTTT
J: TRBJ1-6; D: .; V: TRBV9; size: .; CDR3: CASSVKAADNSPLHF; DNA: TGTGCCAGCAGCGTAAAGGCGGCCGATAATTCACCCCTCCACTTT
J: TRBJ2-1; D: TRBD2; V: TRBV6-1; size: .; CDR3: CASSEVAGKQFF; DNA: TGTGCCAGCAGTGAAGTAGCGGGCAAGCAGTTCTTC
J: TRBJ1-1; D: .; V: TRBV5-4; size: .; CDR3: CASSSGAETNTEAFF; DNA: TGTGCCAGCAGTTCGGGTGCAGAGACGAACACTGAAGCTTTCTTT
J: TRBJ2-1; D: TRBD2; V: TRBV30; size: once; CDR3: CAWSRGLDVFSYNEQFF; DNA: TGTGCCTGGAGTCGTGGACTAGACGTATTCTCCTACAATGAGCAGTTCTTC
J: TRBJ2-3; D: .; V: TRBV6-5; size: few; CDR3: CASNTQAGLTDTQYF; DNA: TGTGCCAGCAATACACAAGCGGGCCTCACAGATACGCAGTATTTT
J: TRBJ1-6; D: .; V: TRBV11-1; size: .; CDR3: CASSLRNNSPLHF; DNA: TGTGCCAGCAGCCTCAGGAATAATTCACCCCTCCACTTT
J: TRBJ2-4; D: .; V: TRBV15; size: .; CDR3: CATSSAVRIQYF; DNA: TGTGCCACCAGTTCCGCTGTGCGCATTCAGTACTTC
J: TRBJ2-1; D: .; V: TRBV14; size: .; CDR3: CASSHLGTYNEQFF; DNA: TGTGCCAGCAGCCACCTCGGGACTTACAATGAGCAGTTCTTC
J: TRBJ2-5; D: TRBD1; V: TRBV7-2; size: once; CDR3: CASSLSTGGGETQYF; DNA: TGTGCCAGCAGCCTATCGACAGGGGGCGGAGAGACCCAGTACTTC
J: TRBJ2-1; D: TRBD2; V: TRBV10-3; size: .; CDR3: CAISLTPSGGAGNEQFF; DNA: TGTGCCATCAGCTTAACCCCTAGCGGGGGGGCCGGCAATGAGCAGTTCTTC
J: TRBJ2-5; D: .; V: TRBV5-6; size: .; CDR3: CASSQPGIQETQYF; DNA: TGTGCCAGCAGCCAACCAGGGATACAAGAGACCCAGTACTTC
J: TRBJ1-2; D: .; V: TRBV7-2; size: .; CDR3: CASSLPGGYYGYTF; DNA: TGTGCCAGCAGCCTACCGGGGGGCTACTATGGCTACACCTTC
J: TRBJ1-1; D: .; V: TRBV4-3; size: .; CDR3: CASSPSGMAEAFF; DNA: TGCGCCAGCAGCCCGTCAGGGATGGCTGAAGCTTTCTTT
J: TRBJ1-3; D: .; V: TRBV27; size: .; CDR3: CASSLSRRNSGNTIYF; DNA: TGTGCCAGCAGTTTATCTCGGCGGAACTCTGGAAACACCATATATTTT
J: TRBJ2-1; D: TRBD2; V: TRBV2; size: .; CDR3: CASSAGTSGTYNEQFF; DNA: TGTGCCAGCAGTGCCGGGACTAGCGGAACCTACAATGAGCAGTTCTTC
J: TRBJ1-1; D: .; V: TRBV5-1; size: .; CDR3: CASSSEGGETEAFF; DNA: TGCGCCAGCAGCTCGGAAGGGGGGGAAACTGAAGCTTTCTTT
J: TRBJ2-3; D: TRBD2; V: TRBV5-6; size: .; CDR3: CASRNLAGVPDTQYF; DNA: TGTGCCAGCAGGAATCTAGCGGGGGTGCCAGATACGCAGTATTTT
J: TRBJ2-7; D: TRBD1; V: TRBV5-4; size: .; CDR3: CASSPHTTGGHHEQYF; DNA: TGTGCCAGCAGCCCGCACACGACAGGGGGCCACCACGAGCAGTACTTC
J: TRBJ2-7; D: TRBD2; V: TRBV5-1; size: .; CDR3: CASSWEMSGGASFYEQYF; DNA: TGCGCCAGCAGCTGGGAAATGAGCGGGGGCGCTTCCTTCTACGAGCAGTACTTC
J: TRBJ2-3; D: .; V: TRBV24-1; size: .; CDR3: CATSDGQSYSTDTQYF; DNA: TGTGCCACCAGTGATGGACAGTCCTATAGCACAGATACGCAGTATTTT
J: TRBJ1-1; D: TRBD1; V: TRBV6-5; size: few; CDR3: CASSNRGSGTEAFF; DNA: TGTGCCAGCTCAAACAGGGGGAGCGGCACTGAAGCTTTCTTT
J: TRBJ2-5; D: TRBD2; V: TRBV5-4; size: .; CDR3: CASSMGGRGETQYF; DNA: TGTGCCAGCAGTATGGGCGGGAGAGGCGAGACCCAGTACTTC
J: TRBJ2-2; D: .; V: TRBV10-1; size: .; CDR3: CASEAGANTGELFF; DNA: TGCGCCAGCGAGGCGGGCGCGAACACCGGGGAGCTGTTTTTT
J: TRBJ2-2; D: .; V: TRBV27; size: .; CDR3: CASSLGTANTGELFF; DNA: TGTGCCAGCAGTTTAGGGACTGCCAACACCGGGGAGCTGTTTTTT
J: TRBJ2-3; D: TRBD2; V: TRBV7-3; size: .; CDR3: CASSVDGRGAGDTQYF; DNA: TGTGCCAGCAGCGTCGATGGGCGGGGGGCAGGAGATACGCAGTATTTT
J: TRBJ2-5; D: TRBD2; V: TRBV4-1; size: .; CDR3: CASSQNAGAVQETQYF; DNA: TGCGCCAGCAGCCAAAATGCGGGAGCGGTCCAAGAGACCCAGTACTTC
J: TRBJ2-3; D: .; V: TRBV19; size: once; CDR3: CATNKRAPAHGGGPDTQYF; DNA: TGTGCCACTAATAAGCGGGCGCCGGCCCACGGTGGAGGTCCAGATACGCAGTATTTT
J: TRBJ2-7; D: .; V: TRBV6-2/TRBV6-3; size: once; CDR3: CASSPALGEQYF; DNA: TGTGCCAGCAGTCCCGCCCTCGGCGAGCAGTACTTC
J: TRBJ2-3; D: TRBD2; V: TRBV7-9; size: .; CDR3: CASSLNLAGRLGTDTQYF; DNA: TGTGCCAGCAGCTTAAACCTAGCGGGGAGGCTGGGTACAGATACGCAGTATTTT
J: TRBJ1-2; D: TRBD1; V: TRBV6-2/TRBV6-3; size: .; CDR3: CASSRRQGELSGYTF; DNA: TGTGCCAGCAGTCGAAGACAGGGAGAGTTAAGTGGCTACACCTTC
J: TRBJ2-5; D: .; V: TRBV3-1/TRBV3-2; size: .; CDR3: CASTFQETQYF; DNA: TGTGCCAGCACGTTTCAGGAGACCCAGTACTTC